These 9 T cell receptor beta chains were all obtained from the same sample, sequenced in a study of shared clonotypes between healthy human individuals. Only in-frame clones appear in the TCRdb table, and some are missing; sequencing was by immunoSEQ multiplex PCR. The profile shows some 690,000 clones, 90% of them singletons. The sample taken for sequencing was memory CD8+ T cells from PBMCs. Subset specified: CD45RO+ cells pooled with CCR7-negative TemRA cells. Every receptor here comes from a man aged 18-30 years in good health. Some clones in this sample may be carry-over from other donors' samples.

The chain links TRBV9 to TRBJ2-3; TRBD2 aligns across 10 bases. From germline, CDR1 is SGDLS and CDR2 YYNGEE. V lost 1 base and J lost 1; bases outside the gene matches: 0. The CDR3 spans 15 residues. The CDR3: CASSVSGRGTDTQYF. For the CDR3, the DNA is TGTGCCAGCAGCGTAAGCGGGAGGGGCACAGATACGCAGTATTTT.

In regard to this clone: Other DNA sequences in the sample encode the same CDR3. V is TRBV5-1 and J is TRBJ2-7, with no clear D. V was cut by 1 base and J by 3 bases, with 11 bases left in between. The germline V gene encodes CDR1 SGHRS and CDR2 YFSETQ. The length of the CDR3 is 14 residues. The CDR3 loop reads CASSLRQSDYEQYF. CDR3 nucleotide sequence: TGCGCCAGCAGCTTGAGGCAGAGCGACTACGAGCAGTACTTC. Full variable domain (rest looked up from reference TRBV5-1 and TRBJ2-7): KAGVTQTPRYLIKTRGQQVTLSCSPISGHRSVSWYQQTPGQGLQFLFEYFSETQRNKGNFPGRFSGRQFSNSRSEMNVSTLELGDSALYLCASSLRQSDYEQYFGPGTRLTVT.

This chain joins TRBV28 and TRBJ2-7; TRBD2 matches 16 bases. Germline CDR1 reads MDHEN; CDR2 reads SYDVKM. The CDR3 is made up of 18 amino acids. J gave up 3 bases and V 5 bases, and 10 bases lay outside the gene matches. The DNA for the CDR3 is TGTGCCAGCAGTGATCTCACCGGGACTAGCGGGAGGGGCTACGAGCAGTACTTC. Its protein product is CASSDLTGTSGRGYEQYF.

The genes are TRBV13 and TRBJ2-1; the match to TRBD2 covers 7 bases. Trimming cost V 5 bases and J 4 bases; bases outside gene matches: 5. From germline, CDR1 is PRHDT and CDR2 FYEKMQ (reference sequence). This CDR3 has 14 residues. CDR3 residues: CASSGRERYNEQFF. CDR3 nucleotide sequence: TGTGCCAGCAGCGGGCGGGAGAGGTACAATGAGCAGTTCTTC.

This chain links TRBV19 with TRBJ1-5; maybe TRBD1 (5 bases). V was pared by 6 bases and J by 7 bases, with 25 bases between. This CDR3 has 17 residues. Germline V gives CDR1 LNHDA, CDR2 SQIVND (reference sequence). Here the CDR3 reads CASRQTLLRDSSQPQHF. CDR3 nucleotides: TGTGCCAGTAGGCAAACCTTGCTCCGGGACTCCTCACAGCCCCAGCATTTT.

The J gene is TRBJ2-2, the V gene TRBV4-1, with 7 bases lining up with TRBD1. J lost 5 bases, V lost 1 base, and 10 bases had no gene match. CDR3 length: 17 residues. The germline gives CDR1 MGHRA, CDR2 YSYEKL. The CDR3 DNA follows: TGCGCCAGCAGCCAAGTGTACAGGACAGGACCTACCGGGGAGCTGTTTTTT. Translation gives CASSQVYRTGPTGELFF.

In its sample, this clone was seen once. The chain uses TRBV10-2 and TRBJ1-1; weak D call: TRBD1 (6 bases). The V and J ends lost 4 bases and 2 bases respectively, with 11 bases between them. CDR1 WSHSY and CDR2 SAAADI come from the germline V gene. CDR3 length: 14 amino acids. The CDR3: CASSVAGANTEAFF. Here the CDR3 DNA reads TGCGCCAGCAGTGTTGCGGGGGCAAACACTGAAGCTTTCTTT.

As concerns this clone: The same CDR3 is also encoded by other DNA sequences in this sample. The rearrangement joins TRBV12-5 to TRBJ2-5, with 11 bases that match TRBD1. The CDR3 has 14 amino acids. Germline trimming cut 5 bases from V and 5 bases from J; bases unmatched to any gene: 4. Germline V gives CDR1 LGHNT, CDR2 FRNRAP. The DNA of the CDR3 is TGTGCTAGTGGTCCTGGGACAGGGGGGGAGACCCAGTACTTC. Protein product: CASGPGTGGETQYF. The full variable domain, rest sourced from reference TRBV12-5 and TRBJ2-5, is DARVTQTPRHKVTEMGQEVTMRCQPILGHNTVFWYRQTMMQGLELLAYFRNRAPLDDSGMPKDRFSAEMPDATLATLKIQPSEPRDSAVYFCASGPGTGGETQYFGPGTRLLVL.

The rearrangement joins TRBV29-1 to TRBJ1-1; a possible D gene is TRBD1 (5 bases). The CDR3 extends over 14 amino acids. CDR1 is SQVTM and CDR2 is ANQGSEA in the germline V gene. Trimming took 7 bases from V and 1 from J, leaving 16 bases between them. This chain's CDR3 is CSGIVGPTNTEAFF. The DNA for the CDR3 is TGCAGCGGTATAGTGGGACCGACGAACACTGAAGCTTTCTTT.